This T cell receptor beta chain was obtained from a study of long-term antiretroviral therapy in people with HIV. Unmatched junction bases numbered 6, after V lost 4 bases and J lost 3 bases. The CDR3 totals 15 residues. Germline V gene lookup returns CDR1 SGHRS and CDR2 YFSETQ. Researchers ran immunoSEQ v3.0 at survey level. TCRdb keeps only in-frame clones here, not all; method: immunoSEQ multiplex PCR. The sample carries under 12,000 clones, around 84% recorded once. Researchers secured at least one pre-ART and at least two post-ART PBMC samples from each donor. The clonotype was recovered from a man aged 45-65 years with HIV. This chain links TRBV5-1 with TRBJ2-7, with TRBD1 matching 11 bases. The sequencing used unsorted PBMCs, collected around 7.5 years after starting antiretroviral therapy. The CDR3 is CASSPGTGGVYEQYF. The CDR3 nucleotides are TGCGCCAGCAGCCCAGGGACAGGGGGAGTCTACGAGCAGTACTTC.